These 3 T cell receptor beta chains originate from one sample sequenced in a study of T cells in localized non-small cell lung cancer. The protocol was immunoSEQ multiplex PCR, while the TCRdb copy is restricted to in-frame clones and leaves out a portion. Among thousands of clones listed, roughly 31% were seen once. The input for sequencing was lung tumor tissue, taken before any cancer treatment. Receptors originate from an older female donor with stage II lung adenocarcinoma.

The rearrangement uses TRBV5-1 and TRBJ1-2; possible D gene TRBD1, 5 bases. The CDR3 extends over 15 amino acids. V gave up 3 bases and J gave up 7 bases, with 19 bases separating them. The germline V gene encodes CDR1 SGHRS and CDR2 YFSETQ. Here the CDR3 DNA reads TGCGCCAGCAGCTCGGCGGGGGACGCAGGGAGTGGCTACACCTTC. Its protein is CASSSAGDAGSGYTF.

This chain joins TRBV25-1 and TRBJ2-2, with D uncertain. This CDR3 has 16 amino acids. Trimming cost V 5 bases and J 0 bases, with 13 bases left between them. Looked up from germline, CDR1 is MGHDK and CDR2 is SYGVNS. The CDR3 loop is CASSPNQDANTGELFF. The CDR3 coding sequence is TGTGCCAGCAGTCCCAACCAAGACGCGAACACCGGGGAGCTGTTTTTT. Supplemented by reference TRBV25-1 and TRBJ2-2, the full variable domain reads EADIYQTPRYLVIGTGKKITLECSQTMGHDKMYWYQQDPGMELHLIHYSYGVNSTEKGDLSSESTVSRIRTEHFPLTLESARPSHTSQYLCASSPNQDANTGELFFGEGSRLTVL.

The chain combines TRBV19 with TRBJ2-3; D possibly corresponds to TRBD2 (5 bases). V shed 3 bases and J shed 1 base, with 11 bases lying between them. Germline V gene sequence: CDR1 LNHDA, CDR2 SQIVND (reference sequence). The CDR3 is 15 amino acids. The CDR3 DNA follows: TGTGCCAGTAGTATGAGTTTGGAGGGCACAGATACGCAGTATTTT. Its protein is CASSMSLEGTDTQYF.